A selection of T cell receptor beta chains follows, all from one sample in a study of CD8+ T cells in alopecia areata. TCRdb keeps only in-frame clones here, not all; method: immunoSEQ multiplex PCR. Found here are 200,000 to 250,000 clones, 64% of them singletons; the top ten hold 4.2%. The sample in question was CD4+ T cells sorted from blood, obtained at week 4, from a patient treated with tofacitinib. These receptors were taken from a human donor with alopecia areata. CDR3s include the opening cysteine and the closing phenylalanine or tryptophan. Each record gives: J gene, V gene, CDR3 protein.

TRBJ1-5 TRBV10-3 CAISDRDNQPQHF
TRBJ2-3 TRBV4-1 CASSQEPYGGGTDTQYF
TRBJ1-1 TRBV20-1 CSARWNTEAFF
TRBJ1-5 TRBV15 CATSRDAGGRPQHF
TRBJ2-5 TRBV6-5 CASSPGGETQYF
TRBJ1-2 TRBV14 CASSQNRGSDGYTF
TRBJ2-6 TRBV6-5 CASSSWTGRANVLTF
TRBJ2-5 TRBV5-1 CASSSGQGVETQYF
TRBJ1-3 TRBV9 CASSVEHIGNTIYF
TRBJ1-5 TRBV28 CASRPPGDNQPQHF
TRBJ1-1 TRBV29-1 CSGVTGGNTEAFF
TRBJ2-3 TRBV7-7 CASSLAVGDTQYF
TRBJ1-1 TRBV7-3 CASSLGRVNTEAFF
TRBJ1-1 TRBV9 CASSVGPGHRGIGAFF
TRBJ1-1 TRBV14 CASSRMSMNTEAFF
TRBJ2-4 TRBV29-1 CSVGGGNRAKNIQYF
TRBJ2-7 TRBV29-1 CSVETGASYEQYF
TRBJ2-3 TRBV5-4 CASSLAGTSTDTQYF
TRBJ1-2 TRBV7-6 CASSSNRGRYTF
TRBJ2-5 TRBV9 CASSRGLAGVQETQYF
TRBJ2-2 TRBV7-2 CASSPRLADTGELFF
TRBJ1-1 TRBV18 CASSQDMNTEAFF
TRBJ2-7 TRBV7-9 CASSLVTDREQYF
TRBJ2-6 TRBV11-2 CASSPETNVLTF
TRBJ2-2 TRBV7-2 CASSSTQGTSGELFF
TRBJ1-2 TRBV27 CASSWSRGGYGYTF
TRBJ1-2 TRBV29-1 CSVDSLNYGYTF
TRBJ1-5 TRBV30 CAWSVQDLRPQHF
TRBJ2-1 TRBV20-1 CSAHSGDEQFF
TRBJ2-3 TRBV2 CASATGTSGTDTQYF
TRBJ2-2 TRBV7-9 CASRRVQLNTGELFF
TRBJ1-6 TRBV14 CASSQPGTGYNSPLHF
TRBJ2-7 TRBV5-4 CASSLEGPRYEQYF
TRBJ2-4 TRBV30 CAWAGTAKNIQYF
TRBJ2-2 TRBV29-1 CSVEGAGELFF
TRBJ1-1 TRBV5-1 CASSLVSVSEAFF